The 29 T cell receptor beta chains presented below share a single source sample, sequenced in a study of T cell clonotyping in hematopoietic cell transplantation. The assay was immunoSEQ multiplex PCR, and TCRdb's table has in-frame clones only and misses some. The top ten hold just under 6% of the sample, which has some 49,000 clones, 86% seen once. The time point is: recipient sample about 28 days before transplant, after cytoreduction. The specimen comprised peripheral blood mononuclear cells, sampled before stem cell transplant. These receptors originate from a man in his sixties with biphenotypic leukemia. Some clones in this sample may be carry-over from other donors' samples.

The J gene is TRBJ2-1, the V gene TRBV27, with D hard to call. V was shortened by 6 bases and J by 4 bases, with 10 bases between the two germline ends. Germline V gives CDR1 MNHEY, CDR2 SMNVEV (reference sequence). CDR3 length equals 13 residues. CDR3 nucleotide sequence: TGTGCCAGCAGACCCATCGCATACAATGAGCAGTTCTTC. As protein: CASRPIAYNEQFF.

The V gene is TRBV30, the J gene TRBJ2-1; D remains unclear. The V gene's germline CDR1 is GTSNPN and CDR2 SVGIG (reference sequence). This CDR3 comprises 13 residues. V shed 0 bases and J shed 5 bases, with 8 bases lying between them. The CDR3 DNA reads as TGTGCCTGGAGTGTAAATCTCGACAATGAGCAGTTCTTC. Residues: CAWSVNLDNEQFF.

The J gene is TRBJ2-7, the V gene TRBV28, with 13 bases lining up with TRBD2. Germline V gene sequence: CDR1 MDHEN, CDR2 SYDVKM. The CDR3 has 17 residues. With 4 bases clipped from V and 8 bases from J, the junction kept 14 bases outside the gene matches. In DNA, the CDR3 is TGTGCCAGCAGTTCAACGATACTACTAGCGGGAGGGATTAAGCAGTACTTC. Protein sequence: CASSSTILLAGGIKQYF.

The table lists this clone with a few counts. The chain recombines TRBV28 with TRBJ2-5, with unresolved D. Germline V gene lookup returns CDR1 MDHEN and CDR2 SYDVKM. V lost 2 bases and J lost 4, with 11 bases in between. This CDR3 contains 14 residues. The CDR3: CASSLGPSPETQYF. CDR3 nucleotide sequence: TGTGCCAGCAGTTTAGGACCGTCTCCAGAGACCCAGTACTTC.

This sequence joins TRBV14 and TRBJ2-3, with no clear D. The CDR3 has 16 residues. CDR1 and CDR2 from the germline V gene are SGHDN and FVKESK. V was trimmed by 1 base and J by 4 bases, leaving 15 bases between them. For the CDR3, the DNA is TGTGCCAGCAGCCAAGGCCGCCGTAGGTCGGCAGATACGCAGTATTTT. Its protein product is CASSQGRRRSADTQYF.

The chain is built from TRBV6-5 and TRBJ1-2; maybe TRBD1 (5 bases). CDR3 size: 15 residues. Per germline, CDR1 MNHEY and CDR2 SVGAGI. Trimming shortened V by 0 bases and J by 1 base, and 9 bases separated the two germline ends. The CDR3 reads CASSYSPGVNYGYTF. The CDR3 region has the DNA TGTGCCAGCAGTTACTCACCGGGGGTTAACTATGGCTACACCTTC.

In its sample, this clone was seen a few times. This rearrangement joins TRBV28 to TRBJ1-1; 10 nucleotides match TRBD1. Germline V CDR1 and CDR2: MDHEN, SYDVKM. The ends lost 8 bases at V and 5 bases at J; junction bases unmatched: 8. The CDR3 runs to 14 residues. The CDR3 spells CASGLGGQGTEAFF. The CDR3 nucleotides are TGTGCCAGCGGATTGGGGGGACAGGGGACTGAAGCTTTCTTT.

The chain uses TRBV28 and TRBJ1-2, with D hard to call. V gave up 5 bases and J gave up 2 bases, with 6 bases separating them. The CDR3 has 12 amino acids. CDR1 is MDHEN, CDR2 SYDVKM, per germline. Written as DNA, the CDR3 is TGTGCCAGCAGTCCACAGAACTATGGCTACACCTTC. Translated, it gives CASSPQNYGYTF.

The V call is TRBV6-5, the J call TRBJ2-7; maybe TRBD1 (6 bases). The CDR3 loop spans 12 amino acids. Trimming removed 11 bases at V and 7 bases at J, with 18 bases between. Germline assignment: CDR1 MNHEY and CDR2 SVGAGI. The CDR3, as DNA: TGTGCCTTGGGGGAACTAGGGGGAGAGCAGTACTTC. Its translation is CALGELGGEQYF.

This clone was counted a single time. This rearrangement joins TRBV5-1 to TRBJ1-2, with 8 nucleotides matching TRBD1. The CDR3 spans 15 residues. CDR1 and CDR2 (germline): SGHRS, YFSETQ. The V and J ends lost 4 bases and 4 bases, in that order; junction bases with no gene match: 9. The CDR3 loop is CASSTGQGLTYGYTF. The CDR3, as DNA: TGCGCCAGCAGCACCGGACAGGGTCTGACCTATGGCTACACCTTC.

The chain couples TRBV4-1 to TRBJ1-2; the D is unclear. V was clipped by 1 base and J by 8 bases, with 23 bases between them. Germline V CDR1 and CDR2: MGHRA, YSYEKL. The CDR3 has 17 residues. The CDR3 DNA sequence: TGCGCCAGCAGCCAAGGGCGACCGGGCAGCGGACTCGGGGGCTACACCTTC. Protein product: CASSQGRPGSGLGGYTF.

The chain is built from TRBV29-1 and TRBJ1-1; no clear D gene. CDR3 length: 13 residues. Germline V gene data show CDR1 as SQVTM and CDR2 as ANQGSEA. V was pared by 6 bases and J by 0 bases, with 11 bases between. CDR3 sequence: CSVAAHMNTEAFF. The CDR3 DNA is TGCAGCGTGGCGGCCCACATGAACACTGAAGCTTTCTTT.

This clone was picked up a small number of times. V usage is TRBV4-1 and J usage is TRBJ1-3; D not resolved. The CDR3 totals 15 residues. Germline V gives CDR1 MGHRA, CDR2 YSYEKL. V was trimmed by 1 base and J by 0 bases, leaving 7 bases between them. CDR3 sequence: CASSQGPYSGNTIYF. As DNA, the CDR3 is TGCGCCAGCAGCCAAGGTCCGTACTCTGGAAACACCATATATTTT.

The gene calls are TRBV4-3 and TRBJ2-5; 10 positions match TRBD1. V lost 1 base to trimming and J lost 3 bases; unmatched junction nucleotides: 14. The CDR3 runs 19 residues. Germline CDR1 reads LGHNA; CDR2 reads YSLEER. CDR3 loop: CASSQGNHAGQGFEETQYF. The CDR3 DNA is TGCGCCAGCAGCCAAGGGAATCACGCGGGACAGGGGTTCGAAGAGACCCAGTACTTC.

V is TRBV4-2 and J is TRBJ1-4; D remains ambiguous. The V end lost 2 bases, the J end lost 6 bases, and 19 bases lay between the germline ends. The CDR3 totals 17 residues. CDR1 LGHNA and CDR2 YNFKEQ come from the germline V gene. The CDR3 DNA reads TGTGCCAGCAGCCAATACGGGTCTGGCTTCGTCGATGAAAAACTGTTTTTT. It encodes CASSQYGSGFVDEKLFF.

V and J are TRBV28 and TRBJ1-5, with 7 positions matching TRBD1. This CDR3 comprises 15 residues. The ends lost 3 bases at V and 6 bases at J; junction bases unmatched: 8. In germline, CDR1 is MDHEN, CDR2 SYDVKM. The CDR3 DNA reads TGTGCCAGCAGTTTTCCAGGGGGAGAGGGTCAGCCCCAGCATTTT. Translating it yields CASSFPGGEGQPQHF.

The genes are TRBV19 and TRBJ2-7; D unclear. Germline V gene lookup returns CDR1 LNHDA and CDR2 SQIVND (reference sequence). V was shortened by 1 base and J by 3 bases, with 7 bases between the two germline ends. The CDR3 spans 13 residues. The CDR3 DNA is TGTGCCAGTAGTATAGCTGGTGGCTACGAGCAGTACTTC. Translated, it gives CASSIAGGYEQYF.

J is TRBJ2-2 and V is TRBV4-2, with TRBD1 matching over 9 bases. Looked up from germline, CDR1 is LGHNA and CDR2 is YNFKEQ. This CDR3 region has 15 residues. V shed 0 bases and J 6 bases; nucleotides not matched to a gene: 2. The CDR3 DNA reads TGTGCCAGCAGCCAAGAGGGGACAGGGTCCGGGGAGCTGTTTTTT. Translated: CASSQEGTGSGELFF.

The chain uses TRBV28 and TRBJ1-1; D not certain. Trimming removed 1 base from V and 4 bases from J, with 13 bases in between. This CDR3 spans 15 amino acids. CDR1 is MDHEN and CDR2 is SYDVKM in the germline V gene. CDR3 region: CASSLFLNEGTEAFF. The CDR3 bases are TGTGCCAGCAGTTTATTTCTCAACGAGGGCACTGAAGCTTTCTTT.

The gene calls are TRBV29-1 and TRBJ2-1; 7 nucleotides line up with TRBD2. Germline loops: CDR1 SQVTM, CDR2 ANQGSEA. After removal of 3 bases from V and 1 base from J, the junction contained 3 bases not matched to a gene. This CDR3 comprises 14 residues. CDR3 protein: CSVESGMSYNEQFF. CDR3 DNA: TGCAGCGTTGAGAGCGGGATGTCCTACAATGAGCAGTTCTTC.

This chain joins TRBV28 and TRBJ2-7; perhaps D is TRBD1 or TRBD2 (6 bases each). V was shortened by 10 bases and J by 6 bases, with 19 bases between the two germline ends. The CDR3 sequence is 13 residues long. Germline values: CDR1 MDHEN, CDR2 SYDVKM. The CDR3 sequence: CATMRGDLGEQYF. The CDR3, as DNA: TGTGCCACCATGAGGGGGGATTTGGGCGAGCAGTACTTC.

The chain links TRBV6-5 to TRBJ1-2; no reliable D call. V dropped 0 bases and J dropped 4 bases, with 15 bases sitting between them. CDR1 is MNHEY, CDR2 SVGAGI, per germline. The CDR3 consists of 16 residues. The CDR3 loop is CASSYSRTRRGYGYTF. For the CDR3, the DNA is TGTGCCAGCAGTTACTCGCGGACTCGCCGGGGCTATGGCTACACCTTC.

This chain joins TRBV30 and TRBJ1-2; D is possibly TRBD1 (5 bases). There are 12 residues in the CDR3. Trimming left V 2 bases short and J 5 bases short, with 9 bases between. Germline CDR1 reads GTSNPN; CDR2 reads SVGIG (reference sequence). CDR3 sequence (DNA): TGTGCCTGGAGTCGGGGCAATTATGGCTACACCTTC. Its translation is CAWSRGNYGYTF.

This clone was seen only a few times. The chain couples TRBV9 to TRBJ1-1; no firm D call. The CDR3 is 14 residues long. Germline V gene lookup returns CDR1 SGDLS and CDR2 YYNGEE. V dropped 0 bases and J dropped 5 bases, with 11 bases sitting between them. Here the CDR3 reads CASSVVAGGTEAFF. The CDR3 DNA sequence: TGTGCCAGCAGCGTAGTCGCGGGAGGGACTGAAGCTTTCTTT.

The chain employs TRBV11-2 and TRBJ2-7; possibly TRBD2 for D (6 bases). The CDR3 runs to 13 residues. The V gene's germline CDR1 is SGHAT and CDR2 FQNNGV. Trimming pared 3 bases from V and 4 bases from J, leaving 10 bases between. The CDR3 loop reads CASSFGSGYEQYF. Written as DNA, the CDR3 is TGTGCCAGCAGCTTCGGGAGTGGGTACGAGCAGTACTTC.

CDR3 nucleotide sequence: TGTGCCAGCAGTCCACAGGGAAACTATGGCTACACCTTC. Protein product: CASSPQGNYGYTF. The chain employs TRBV2 and TRBJ1-2; D perhaps matches TRBD1 (6 bases). V was pared by 5 bases and J by 2 bases, with 9 bases between. The germline CDR1 and CDR2 sequences are SNHLY and FYNNEI. This CDR3 contains 13 residues.

This chain links TRBV7-8 with TRBJ2-7, with 10 bases aligning to TRBD2. This CDR3 comprises 17 residues. Germline values: CDR1 SGHVS, CDR2 FQNEAQ. The V segment lost 2 bases and the J segment 3 bases; nucleotides outside the gene matches: 10. CDR3 region: CASSLFLLAGASYEQYF. Written as DNA, the CDR3 is TGTGCCAGCAGCTTATTCCTCCTAGCGGGAGCGAGCTACGAGCAGTACTTC.

The gene calls are TRBV15 and TRBJ2-5; D ambiguous. The CDR3 consists of 12 residues. V was cut by 1 base and J by 3 bases, with 3 bases left in between. Germline V lookup: CDR1 LNHNV, CDR2 YYDKDF (reference sequence). This chain's CDR3 is CATSRVEETQYF. In nucleotides, the CDR3 is TGTGCCACCAGCAGAGTTGAAGAGACCCAGTACTTC.

The rearrangement joins TRBV27 to TRBJ1-2, with D perhaps matching TRBD1 (5 bases). CDR3 length: 15 residues. CDR1 is MNHEY, CDR2 SMNVEV, per germline (reference sequence). The V gene lost 5 bases and the J gene lost 8 bases, with 21 bases spanning the gap. CDR3 in amino acids: CASSDERGGVGGYTF. CDR3 nucleotide sequence: TGTGCCAGCAGTGACGAAAGGGGTGGGGTGGGCGGCTACACCTTC.